This paragraph reports one TCR beta chain. Its antigen is currently not known. Nothing much larger sits one base from this clone, and base qualities are not available. This sample is drawn from a study of blood T cell repertoires in COVID-19 (dated by TCRdb to the early 2020s). At the level of the whole study: Collaborator samples came from the United States, Italy and Spain and covered acute and convalescent phases of COVID-19. The prospective study material was composed of cDNA or gDNA derived from T cells, B-cell-depleted T cells, or PBMCs. The dataset comprised deeply sampled blood TCRbeta repertoires from subjects exposed to, actively infected with, or recovered from COVID-19. A freely available public database, intended as a resource for researchers studying the immune response to SARS-CoV-2, is where the repertoires were released. The samples were drawn from two sources: the first 160 participants of the ongoing ImmuneRACE study, and some 1,300 subjects contributed by 6 global collaborators. Sample metadata almost always included a de-identified subject ID, COVID-19 status, age in years and sex. Where HLA class I and class II types were available, the types were taken from metadata supplied by the sample provider, not from assay-based typing.

Whole blood was collected in K2EDTA tubes by collaborating institutions according to the institutions' own protocols. For TCRbeta analysis, collaborator samples were shipped as frozen whole blood, as isolated PBMCs, or as DNA extracted from either sample type. The immunoSEQ Assay, a bias-controlled multiplex PCR, was used to amplify TCRbeta CDR3 regions from genomic DNA. The source study handled its data this way. The number of nucleated cells in each sample was estimated from the amplification of reference gene primers within the assay. To quantify the absolute abundance of each unique TCRbeta CDR3 rearrangement, sequence reads were collapsed and filtered. For each sample, productive Simpson clonality was calculated as the square root of Simpson's diversity index across productive rearrangements. TCRdb took this table from immuneACCESS and kept in-frame rearrangements with V and J called. Such tables lack part of the clones; where checked against another copy, unresolved V genes explain under half of the gap, and the rest is unexplained. That table furnishes V, J and clone size, whereas the DNA furnished D and trimming. This sample has some 110,000 clones in its table, and roughly 83% of those were observed once. Of the sample, under 0.85% is held by the ten largest clones.

Paper-wide results and their limitations: The amount of clinical and demographic metadata varied by source and participant and was provided uncurated.

Based on the germline V gene (reference sequence), the CDR1 and CDR2 sequences are LNHDA and SQIVND. Ends trimmed: V by 1 base, J by 0 bases; bases unmatched to a gene: 5. The CDR3 runs 17 residues from the cysteine to the phenylalanine. The only DNA kept is the CDR3, 51 bases in frame from the first base. Specimen: peripheral blood. The source of this sequence is a woman aged 65 to 85 with acute or convalescent COVID-19. Recombination linked TRBV19 to TRBJ1-5; 8 central nucleotides agree with TRBD1. The nucleotides are TGTGCCAGTAGTATAGGGGACAGGCTGTATAGCAATCAGCCCCAGCATTTT. This yields the protein CASSIGDRLYSNQPQHF.